Listed here are 25 T cell receptor beta chains from one sample, sequenced in a study of cytomegalovirus exposure and HLA in healthy donors. Amplification used 60 Vbeta primers and 13 Jbeta primers. Profiling relied on immunoSEQ multiplex PCR, and the TCRdb table lists in-frame clones only, not all of them. The ten most abundant clones cover less than 2% of a sample with around 140,000 clones. The sample comprised PBMCs. The source is a woman in her forties in good health and CMV-seronegative.

This rearrangement joins TRBV7-2 to TRBJ2-7, with D tentatively TRBD1 (6 bases). This CDR3 contains 14 residues. The germline V and J ends were trimmed by 5 bases and 2 bases, with 13 bases remaining between them. Germline V gene sequence: CDR1 SGHTA, CDR2 FQGNSA. The CDR3 DNA reads as TGTGCCAGCAGCCACACAGGGAAAGCCTACGAGCAGTACTTC. It yields the protein CASSHTGKAYEQYF.

The chain links TRBV18 to TRBJ2-7; the match to TRBD1 covers 12 bases. The CDR3 contains 16 residues. V lost 5 bases, J lost 0 bases, and 5 bases stayed unmatched. From germline, CDR1 is KGHSH and CDR2 LQKENI. CDR3 amino acids: CASSSGTGGTSYEQYV. CDR3 in DNA: TGTGCCAGCTCATCGGGGACAGGGGGCACCTCCTACGAGCAGTACGTC.

The chain carries TRBV18 and TRBJ1-1; possible D gene TRBD1, 5 bases. Germline lookup yields CDR1 KGHSH and CDR2 LQKENI. The CDR3 has 13 residues. V gave up 3 bases and J gave up 2 bases, with 7 bases separating them. CDR3 nucleotides: TGTGCCAGCTCACCGCAGGGTAACACTGAAGCTTTCTTT. Its protein is CASSPQGNTEAFF.

This rearrangement joins TRBV19 to TRBJ1-3; D is perhaps TRBD1 (6 bases). V lost 2 bases and J lost 2, with 13 bases in between. The CDR3 length is 16 residues. Germline V CDR1 and CDR2: LNHDA, SQIVND (reference sequence). The CDR3 sequence is CASSITGGRTGNTIYF. The CDR3 DNA follows: TGTGCCAGTAGTATAACTGGGGGCAGAACTGGAAACACCATATATTTT.

The rearrangement uses TRBV27 and TRBJ2-5; D not certain. The germline gives CDR1 MNHEY, CDR2 SMNVEV (reference sequence). The length of the CDR3 is 16 residues. V was clipped by 4 bases and J by 2 bases, with 17 bases between them. The CDR3 bases are TGTGCCAGCAGTTCCCCATATTCTAGAGGACAAGAGACCCAGTACTTC. Its protein is CASSSPYSRGQETQYF.

The V gene is TRBV9, the J gene TRBJ2-1; D gene unclear. CDR1 is SGDLS and CDR2 is YYNGEE in the germline V gene. The CDR3 loop spans 13 amino acids. V lost 0 bases and J lost 12, with 13 bases in between. The CDR3 region is CASSVEETARQFF. The DNA for the CDR3 is TGTGCCAGCAGCGTAGAAGAGACTGCTCGGCAGTTCTTC.

The chain joins TRBV6-1 to TRBJ1-4; D is possibly TRBD1 (6 bases). Germline V gene sequence: CDR1 MNHNS, CDR2 SASEGT. The CDR3 is 13 residues long. The germline V and J ends were trimmed by 6 bases and 8 bases, with 13 bases remaining between them. The CDR3 spells CASRPGQKEKLFF. As DNA, the CDR3 is TGTGCCAGCAGACCGGGACAAAAAGAAAAACTGTTTTTT.

V gene TRBV29-1 combines with J gene TRBJ1-1; the match to TRBD1 covers 7 bases. The CDR3 has 13 amino acids. Germline V CDR1 and CDR2: SQVTM, ANQGSEA. V was clipped by 6 bases and J by 0 bases; unmatched bases: 4. CDR3 bases: TGCAGCGTGGGGGGACAGTTGAACACTGAAGCTTTCTTT. It specifies CSVGGQLNTEAFF.

V and J are TRBV4-3 and TRBJ1-3; 10 bases align to TRBD1. This CDR3 region has 15 residues. CDR1 is LGHNA, CDR2 YSLEER, per germline. Germline trimming cut 3 bases from V and 8 bases from J; bases unmatched to any gene: 7. The CDR3 spells CASSQGDRGLDTIYF. The CDR3 bases are TGCGCCAGCAGCCAGGGGGACAGGGGTTTAGACACCATATATTTT.

J is TRBJ1-1 and V is TRBV7-8, with 10 bases identical to TRBD1. Per the germline V gene, CDR1 is SGHVS and CDR2 is FQNEAQ. CDR3 length: 16 amino acids. V shed 1 base, J shed 3 bases, and the junction held 5 bases outside the gene matches. CDR3 sequence: CASSLVLDRGHTEAFF. The CDR3 DNA sequence: TGTGCCAGCAGCTTAGTCCTTGACAGGGGGCACACTGAAGCTTTCTTT.

The chain has TRBV7-8 and TRBJ1-5; no reliable D call. From germline, CDR1 is SGHVS and CDR2 FQNEAQ. The CDR3 is 15 residues long. V gave up 1 base and J gave up 1 base, with 8 bases separating them. The DNA of the CDR3 is TGTGCCAGCAGCTTAGTGTCCGGGAGCAATCAGCCCCAGCATTTT. Protein: CASSLVSGSNQPQHF. The full variable domain, its missing parts supplied by reference TRBV7-8 and TRBJ1-5, is GAGVSQSPRYKVAKRGQDVALRCDPISGHVSLFWYQQALGQGPEFLTYFQNEAQLDKSGLPSDRFFAERPEGSVSTLKIQRTQQEDSAVYLCASSLVSGSNQPQHFGDGTRLSIL.

The V and J genes are TRBV11-2 and TRBJ2-7; possible D gene TRBD1, 6 bases. Trimming pared 1 base from V and 4 bases from J, leaving 14 bases between. Germline V gene data show CDR1 as SGHAT and CDR2 as FQNNGV. This CDR3 region has 15 residues. This chain's CDR3 is CASSLGPGHQYEQYV. CDR3 DNA sequence: TGTGCCAGCAGCTTAGGACCGGGACACCAATACGAGCAGTACGTC.

The genes are TRBV7-2 and TRBJ1-1, with TRBD1 identical over 7 bases. The CDR3 loop spans 16 amino acids. CDR1 is SGHTA, CDR2 FQGNSA, per germline. Trimming cost V 4 bases and J 1 base; bases outside gene matches: 9. This CDR3 reads CASSSRGIGENTEAFF. In nucleotides, the CDR3 is TGTGCCAGCAGCTCCAGGGGGATCGGTGAGAACACTGAAGCTTTCTTT. The whole variable domain, filled in from reference TRBV7-2 and TRBJ1-1, reads GAGVSQSPSNKVTEKGKDVELRCDPISGHTALYWYRQSLGQGLEFLIYFQGNSAPDKSGLPSDRFSAERTGGSVSTLTIQRTQQEDSAVYLCASSSRGIGENTEAFFGQGTRLTVV.

The chain couples TRBV19 to TRBJ1-5; 8 nucleotides line up with TRBD1. J was trimmed by 4 bases and V by 5 bases; bases with no gene match: 10. Germline CDR1 reads LNHDA; CDR2 reads SQIVND (reference sequence). The CDR3 has 16 amino acids. The CDR3 region is CASSAQGQGPNQPQHF. CDR3 DNA: TGTGCCAGTAGTGCCCAAGGACAGGGACCTAATCAGCCCCAGCATTTT.

V usage is TRBV5-1 and J usage is TRBJ1-4; D might be TRBD1 (5 bases). This CDR3 region has 15 residues. Trimming stripped 7 bases from V and 3 bases from J, with 16 bases between. The germline CDR1 and CDR2 sequences are SGHRS and YFSETQ. CDR3 sequence: CASVIVPGANEKLFF. As DNA, the CDR3 is TGCGCCAGCGTCATCGTGCCGGGGGCTAATGAAAAACTGTTTTTT.

J is TRBJ2-7 and V is TRBV7-2; 9 nucleotides match TRBD1. The CDR3 spans 14 residues. The junction had 7 bases not matched to a gene; V was cut back by 5 bases and J by 5 bases. Germline-derived CDR1 and CDR2 are SGHTA and FQGNSA. The CDR3 is CASSDRGLSDEQYV. In DNA form, the CDR3 reads TGTGCCAGCAGCGACAGGGGGTTAAGTGACGAGCAGTACGTC.

This rearrangement joins TRBV5-1 to TRBJ2-3, with 9 positions matching TRBD2. This CDR3 is 17 amino acids long. Germline V gene sequence: CDR1 SGHRS, CDR2 YFSETQ. The trim removed 4 bases at V and 4 bases at J, leaving 13 bases unmatched. The CDR3 loop is CASSPPRGGGAADTQYF. The CDR3 DNA follows: TGCGCCAGCAGCCCCCCCCGGGGCGGGGGGGCTGCAGATACGCAGTATTTT.

The rearrangement uses TRBV4-1 and TRBJ2-3; 14 bases map to TRBD2. V was clipped by 4 bases and J by 4 bases; unmatched bases: 7. Looked up from germline, CDR1 is MGHRA and CDR2 is YSYEKL. The CDR3 is 17 amino acids. The CDR3 loop is CASSRLGTSGGADTQYF. CDR3 bases: TGCGCCAGCAGCCGCCTAGGGACTAGCGGGGGCGCAGATACGCAGTATTTT.

The chain employs TRBV5-5 and TRBJ2-3, with TRBD2 matching over 7 bases. The germline V gene has CDR1 SGHKS and CDR2 YYEKEE (reference sequence). This CDR3 is 16 amino acids long. Trimming at V came to 4 bases and at J to 0 bases, leaving 8 bases not matched to a gene. CDR3 coding DNA: TGTGCCAGCAGCGTAGCACTAGCGACTAGCACAGATACGCAGTATTTT. This encodes CASSVALATSTDTQYF.

The rearrangement links TRBV7-2 to TRBJ1-2, with 10 bases matching TRBD1. Trimming took 5 bases from V and 4 from J; bases not matched to a gene: 7. The CDR3 covers 15 residues. Germline V gene data show CDR1 as SGHTA and CDR2 as FQGNSA. CDR3 nucleotide sequence: TGTGCCAGCAGCCTGACAGGGGGCGCCGGCTATGGCTACACCTTC. Residues: CASSLTGGAGYGYTF.

The chain employs TRBV2 and TRBJ1-2, with D possibly being TRBD1 (6 bases). The CDR3 totals 14 residues. The germline V gene has CDR1 SNHLY and CDR2 FYNNEI. With 6 bases removed from V and 4 bases from J, the gap between germline ends came to 15 bases. The CDR3 DNA reads as TGTGCCAGCAGAAAACAGGGACACTTCTATGGCTACACCTTC. The encoded protein is CASRKQGHFYGYTF.

V gene TRBV15 combines with J gene TRBJ2-5; the D gene is possibly TRBD1 (5 bases). Deletions cut 0 bases from V and 7 bases from J, with 15 bases between. CDR1 is LNHNV and CDR2 is YYDKDF in the germline V gene (reference sequence). CDR3 length: 15 amino acids. The CDR3 region has the DNA TGTGCCACCAGCAGAGATGGGATCCTAAGGGGGACCCAGTACTTC. This translates into CATSRDGILRGTQYF.

V usage is TRBV4-3 and J usage is TRBJ1-3; D uncertain. V was clipped by 2 bases and J by 4 bases, with 6 bases between them. The CDR3 loop spans 13 amino acids. The germline gives CDR1 LGHNA, CDR2 YSLEER. The CDR3 bases are TGCGCCAGCAGCCAATTCTCCGGAAACACCATATATTTT. It is translated as CASSQFSGNTIYF.

The V call is TRBV9, the J call TRBJ2-6, with TRBD2 as a possible D gene (6 bases). The germline CDR1 and CDR2 sequences are SGDLS and YYNGEE. This CDR3 has 16 amino acids. The V gene lost 3 bases and the J gene lost 2 bases, with 12 bases spanning the gap. The CDR3 DNA follows: TGTGCCAGCAGCGCGCCAGGGACTGCTGGGGCCAACGTCCTGACTTTC. Its protein product is CASSAPGTAGANVLTF. The full variable domain, completed using reference TRBV9 and TRBJ2-6, is DSGVTQTPKHLITATGQRVTLRCSPRSGDLSVYWYQQSLDQGLQFLIQYYNGEERAKGNILERFSAQQFPDLHSELNLSSLELGDSALYFCASSAPGTAGANVLTFGAGSRLTVL.

The chain recombines TRBV7-2 with TRBJ2-1, with TRBD2 matching over 10 bases. This CDR3 region has 15 residues. The trim removed 5 bases at V and 8 bases at J, leaving 9 bases unmatched. The germline V gene encodes CDR1 SGHTA and CDR2 FQGNSA. The CDR3 DNA is TGTGCCAGCAGCGCCAACAGCGGGGGGGCCTATGAGCAGTTCTTC. Its protein is CASSANSGGAYEQFF.